This is a list of T cell receptor beta chains from one sample in a study of T cell repertoires in cytomegalovirus infection. TCRdb used MiXCR to reprocess the reads, holding one entry per CDR3 protein. The sample includes approximately 240,000 distinct CDR3 sequences, 9% to 15% of them seen just once. The sample consisted of PBMCs. These receptor sequences come from a human donor in good health (CMV status not recorded). Some clones in this sample may be carry-over from other donors' samples. CDR3s include the opening cysteine and the closing phenylalanine or tryptophan. D genes are given only for firm matches. A clone size is listed for some rows: how often the clone was seen (once, few, many), or a class if it is expanded.

len: 13
abundance: NA
v_gene: TRBV7-9
d_gene: NA
j_gene: TRBJ1-1
CDR3nt: TGTGCCAGCAGCTTACACATGAACACTGAAGCTTTCTTT
CDR3aa: CASSLHMNTEAFF

len: 17
abundance: many
v_gene: TRBV18
d_gene: NA
j_gene: TRBJ1-3
CDR3nt: TGTGCCAGCTCACCATTAGGACAGAAGAACTCTGGAAACACCATATATTTT
CDR3aa: CASSPLGQKNSGNTIYF

len: 15
abundance: many
v_gene: TRBV7-8
d_gene: NA
j_gene: TRBJ2-3
CDR3nt: TGTGCCAGCAGCTTACTAGCGACAAGCACAGATACGCAGTATTTT
CDR3aa: CASSLLATSTDTQYF

len: 14
abundance: few
v_gene: TRBV5-1
d_gene: NA
j_gene: TRBJ2-1
CDR3nt: TGCGCCAGCAGACCGGGACAAGCATACAATGAGCAGTTCTTC
CDR3aa: CASRPGQAYNEQFF

len: 13
abundance: many
v_gene: TRBV12-3/TRBV12-4
d_gene: NA
j_gene: TRBJ2-7
CDR3nt: TGTGCCAGCAGTTTTCCGGGGGTCAACGAGCAGTACTTC
CDR3aa: CASSFPGVNEQYF

len: 18
abundance: many
v_gene: TRBV6-2/TRBV6-3
d_gene: TRBD1
j_gene: TRBJ1-1
CDR3nt: TGTGCCAGCAGTTACTCGAGACAGGGTGGCACGAGGATCACTGAAGCTTTCTTT
CDR3aa: CASSYSRQGGTRITEAFF

len: 14
abundance: NA
v_gene: TRBV5-1
d_gene: NA
j_gene: TRBJ1-1
CDR3nt: TGCGCCAGCAGCCTTTTCGGAGAGGGCACTGAAGCTTTCTTT
CDR3aa: CASSLFGEGTEAFF

len: 15
abundance: many
v_gene: TRBV7-2
d_gene: TRBD1
j_gene: TRBJ1-2
CDR3nt: TGTGCCAGCAGCTTAGACGGCAGGGGGCACTATGGCTACACCTTC
CDR3aa: CASSLDGRGHYGYTF

len: 14
abundance: NA
v_gene: TRBV19
d_gene: NA
j_gene: TRBJ1-1
CDR3nt: TGTGCCAGTAGTTCTCGAACGGCGAACACTGAAGCTTTCTTT
CDR3aa: CASSSRTANTEAFF

len: 16
abundance: NA
v_gene: TRBV19
d_gene: NA
j_gene: TRBJ1-1
CDR3nt: TGTGCCAGTAGCCCGGGGGTGTCAGGGTTCTACACTGAAGCTTTCTTT
CDR3aa: CASSPGVSGFYTEAFF

len: 15
abundance: few
v_gene: TRBV6-5
d_gene: NA
j_gene: TRBJ1-1
CDR3nt: TGTGCCAGCAGTTCGCCGGGGGACCCGAACACTGAAGCTTTCTTT
CDR3aa: CASSSPGDPNTEAFF

len: 16
abundance: many
v_gene: TRBV7-8
d_gene: NA
j_gene: TRBJ1-1
CDR3nt: TGTGCCAGCAGCTCCGTCGGGGGAACGATGAACACTGAAGCTTTCTTT
CDR3aa: CASSSVGGTMNTEAFF

len: 14
abundance: many
v_gene: TRBV28
d_gene: TRBD2
j_gene: TRBJ2-7
CDR3nt: TGTGCCAGCTCGGGAGGGTATCAAGCCATCGAGCAGTACTTC
CDR3aa: CASSGGYQAIEQYF

len: 14
abundance: many
v_gene: TRBV4-1
d_gene: NA
j_gene: TRBJ1-2
CDR3nt: TGCGCCAGCAGCCAAGATAGGGACATGTATGGCTACACCTTC
CDR3aa: CASSQDRDMYGYTF

len: 15
abundance: many
v_gene: TRBV7-8
d_gene: TRBD1
j_gene: TRBJ1-1
CDR3nt: TGTGCCAGCAGCGGGGGGACAGGAGTCAACACTGAAGCTTTCTTT
CDR3aa: CASSGGTGVNTEAFF

len: 14
abundance: many
v_gene: TRBV11-2
d_gene: NA
j_gene: TRBJ1-1
CDR3nt: TGTGCCAGCAGCCCAGGGGATACGGGCACTGAAGCTTTCTTT
CDR3aa: CASSPGDTGTEAFF

len: 19
abundance: NA
v_gene: TRBV6-8
d_gene: NA
j_gene: TRBJ1-2
CDR3nt: TGTGCCAGCAGTTACTCGGCCGCGCAGCCTGTACAGGGCAACTATGGCTACACCTTC
CDR3aa: CASSYSAAQPVQGNYGYTF

len: 14
abundance: NA
v_gene: TRBV2
d_gene: TRBD1
j_gene: TRBJ1-1
CDR3nt: TGTGCCAGCAAAGAGACAGGGCCCTCTGGTGAAGCTTTCTTT
CDR3aa: CASKETGPSGEAFF

len: 16
abundance: many
v_gene: TRBV7-9
d_gene: TRBD2
j_gene: TRBJ2-1
CDR3nt: TGTGCCAGCACCTCCCGCCCTAGCGGGACTTACAATGAGCAGTTCTTC
CDR3aa: CASTSRPSGTYNEQFF

len: 12
abundance: many
v_gene: TRBV6-2/TRBV6-3
d_gene: NA
j_gene: TRBJ1-5
CDR3nt: TGTGCCAGCAGTTACGGGGATCAGCCCCAGCATTTT
CDR3aa: CASSYGDQPQHF

len: 16
abundance: many
v_gene: TRBV7-2
d_gene: NA
j_gene: TRBJ2-2
CDR3nt: TGTGCCAGCAGCTCGGGGCGGACATCCAACACCGGGGAGCTGTTTTTT
CDR3aa: CASSSGRTSNTGELFF

len: 13
abundance: many
v_gene: TRBV7-2
d_gene: NA
j_gene: TRBJ2-7
CDR3nt: TGTGCCAGCAGCTTAGAAGCAGAGTACGAGCAGTACTTC
CDR3aa: CASSLEAEYEQYF

len: 13
abundance: few
v_gene: TRBV3-1
d_gene: NA
j_gene: TRBJ1-1
CDR3nt: TGTGCCAGCAGCCAAGAGGGTCGCACTGAAGCTTTCTTT
CDR3aa: CASSQEGRTEAFF

len: 14
abundance: NA
v_gene: TRBV3-1
d_gene: NA
j_gene: TRBJ2-7
CDR3nt: TGTGCCAGCAGCCAAGAACTGGTAATTCGGGAGCAGTACTTC
CDR3aa: CASSQELVIREQYF

len: 13
abundance: NA
v_gene: TRBV2
d_gene: NA
j_gene: TRBJ2-5
CDR3nt: TGTGCCAGCAGTTTTGAACTACAAGAGACCCAGTACTTC
CDR3aa: CASSFELQETQYF

len: 15
abundance: many
v_gene: TRBV4-2
d_gene: NA
j_gene: TRBJ1-4
CDR3nt: TGTGCCAGCAGCCAAGAAAGCGGGAGTAATGAAAAACTGTTTTTT
CDR3aa: CASSQESGSNEKLFF

len: 16
abundance: many
v_gene: TRBV7-8
d_gene: NA
j_gene: TRBJ2-7
CDR3nt: NA
CDR3aa: CASSFGSGRDPYEQYF

len: 17
abundance: NA
v_gene: TRBV4-1
d_gene: TRBD2
j_gene: TRBJ2-7
CDR3nt: TGCGCCAGCAGCCAAGATTCGAGCGGGATGCCCCCCTACGAGCAGTACTTC
CDR3aa: CASSQDSSGMPPYEQYF

len: 16
abundance: NA
v_gene: TRBV5-1
d_gene: NA
j_gene: TRBJ2-7
CDR3nt: TGCGCCAGCAGCTTGATGGGGGGTTCGAGCTCCTACGAGCAGTACTTC
CDR3aa: CASSLMGGSSSYEQYF

len: 15
abundance: many
v_gene: TRBV7-2
d_gene: NA
j_gene: TRBJ1-1
CDR3nt: TGTGCCAGCAGCCGCCAGGGAGCCGGTGACACTGAAGCTTTCTTT
CDR3aa: CASSRQGAGDTEAFF

len: 11
abundance: many
v_gene: TRBV28
d_gene: NA
j_gene: TRBJ2-5
CDR3nt: TGTGCCAGCACCGACAGGAAGACCCAGTACTTC
CDR3aa: CASTDRKTQYF

len: 14
abundance: many
v_gene: TRBV28
d_gene: NA
j_gene: TRBJ1-1
CDR3nt: TGTGCCAGCAGTCTCGTGGGGCCAAACACTGAAGCTTTCTTT
CDR3aa: CASSLVGPNTEAFF

len: 14
abundance: NA
v_gene: TRBV6-2/TRBV6-3
d_gene: TRBD1
j_gene: TRBJ1-1
CDR3nt: TGTGCCAGCAGTCCGCAGGGGGTTCGGACTGAAGCTTTCTTT
CDR3aa: CASSPQGVRTEAFF

len: 16
abundance: few
v_gene: TRBV20-1
d_gene: NA
j_gene: TRBJ2-1
CDR3nt: TGCAGTGCTAGAGATCCCCGACAGACTTCCTACAATGAGCAGTTCTTC
CDR3aa: CSARDPRQTSYNEQFF

len: 14
abundance: many
v_gene: TRBV12-3/TRBV12-4
d_gene: NA
j_gene: TRBJ2-2
CDR3nt: TGTGCCAGCAGACGGACCGAGAACACCGGGGAGCTGTTTTTT
CDR3aa: CASRRTENTGELFF

len: 17
abundance: many
v_gene: TRBV7-2
d_gene: TRBD1
j_gene: TRBJ2-7
CDR3nt: TGTGCCAGCAGCTTAGGGGACAGGCCTAAATCACACTACGAGCAGTACTTC
CDR3aa: CASSLGDRPKSHYEQYF

len: 15
abundance: NA
v_gene: TRBV28
d_gene: NA
j_gene: TRBJ1-5
CDR3nt: TGTGCCAGCACATTATCGTCCACCCGGAATCAGCCCCAGCATTTT
CDR3aa: CASTLSSTRNQPQHF

len: 14
abundance: many
v_gene: TRBV7-2
d_gene: NA
j_gene: TRBJ2-1
CDR3nt: TGTGCCAGCAGCCCTAACGGGCCCAGGGGTGAGCAGTTCTTC
CDR3aa: CASSPNGPRGEQFF

len: 14
abundance: many
v_gene: TRBV7-2
d_gene: NA
j_gene: TRBJ2-7
CDR3nt: TGTGCCAGCAGCCCCAGCCTGGGCTCCTACGAGCAGTACTTC
CDR3aa: CASSPSLGSYEQYF

len: 14
abundance: many
v_gene: TRBV6-2/TRBV6-3
d_gene: TRBD2
j_gene: TRBJ2-3
CDR3nt: TGTGCGACAGGACTAGCGGGGAGCACAGATACGCAGTATTTT
CDR3aa: CATGLAGSTDTQYF

len: 18
abundance: many
v_gene: TRBV6-1
d_gene: TRBD1
j_gene: TRBJ2-6
CDR3nt: TGTGCCAGCAGTCCTTGGGACAGGGAATTCTCTGGGGCCAACGTCCTGACTTTC
CDR3aa: CASSPWDREFSGANVLTF

len: 14
abundance: many
v_gene: TRBV20-1
d_gene: NA
j_gene: TRBJ1-5
CDR3nt: TGCAGTGCTAGGGAGGCAGGGACGCGGCAGCCCCAGCATTTT
CDR3aa: CSAREAGTRQPQHF

len: 14
abundance: NA
v_gene: TRBV4-3
d_gene: NA
j_gene: TRBJ2-7
CDR3nt: TGCGCCAGCAGCCAAGTTACAGTTTCCTACGAGCAGTACTTC
CDR3aa: CASSQVTVSYEQYF

len: 16
abundance: NA
v_gene: TRBV20-1
d_gene: TRBD2
j_gene: TRBJ2-1
CDR3nt: TGCAGTGCGAGATTGCGGGGGGGCAGCTCCTACAATGAGCAGTTCTTC
CDR3aa: CSARLRGGSSYNEQFF

len: 13
abundance: many
v_gene: TRBV11-3
d_gene: NA
j_gene: TRBJ2-7
CDR3nt: TGTGCCAGCAGCGGGGGACCTTCTTACGAGCAGTACTTC
CDR3aa: CASSGGPSYEQYF

len: 17
abundance: many
v_gene: TRBV7-2
d_gene: TRBD2
j_gene: TRBJ2-1
CDR3nt: TGTGCCAGCAGCCGCCTACTAGCGGGTTTATCCTACAATGAGCAGTTCTTC
CDR3aa: CASSRLLAGLSYNEQFF

len: 15
abundance: NA
v_gene: TRBV3-1
d_gene: NA
j_gene: TRBJ1-1
CDR3nt: TGTGCCAGCAGCCAAGAAACCCTAGGGAACACTGAAGCTTTCTTT
CDR3aa: CASSQETLGNTEAFF

len: 14
abundance: few
v_gene: TRBV27
d_gene: TRBD1
j_gene: TRBJ2-4
CDR3nt: TGTGCCAGCAGCGGGACAGGGGGGGTAAACATTCAGTACTTC
CDR3aa: CASSGTGGVNIQYF

len: 14
abundance: NA
v_gene: TRBV29-1
d_gene: TRBD2
j_gene: TRBJ2-7
CDR3nt: TGCAGCGTTGGGACTAGCGGGAGGGTGTACGAGCAGTACTTC
CDR3aa: CSVGTSGRVYEQYF